This TCR beta chain was captured by sequencing in a study of T cell repertoires in cytomegalovirus infection. Study-wide background: Indicated by public TCR beta signatures were CMV infection and matching HLA type.

CDR3 length equals 15 residues. Per germline, CDR1 SGHVS and CDR2 FNYEAQ. Unmatched junction bases numbered 5, after V lost 4 bases and J lost 4 bases. This clonotype was counted many times. What it recognizes is unknown. MiXCR, applied by TCRdb to the reads, yields one record per CDR3 protein. The sample lists approximately 910,000 distinct CDR3 sequences, about a third occurring once. Points from the study as a whole: The ex vivo response was dominated by HLA-C-restricted CMV-specific TCR beta clonotypes. Cumulative public TCR beta family frequency identified carriers of CMV plus the relevant HLA.

The source material was cultured CD8+ T cells from PBMCs, sampled from culture after CMV antigen stimulation. The receptor's source is a human donor in good health (CMV status not recorded). Some clones in this sample may be carry-over from other donors' samples. The V gene is TRBV7-6, the J gene TRBJ2-2; 8 bases map to TRBD1. The CDR3 spells CASSWTGYATGELFF. DNA for the CDR3: TGTGCCAGCAGCTGGACAGGGTATGCCACCGGGGAGCTGTTTTTT.